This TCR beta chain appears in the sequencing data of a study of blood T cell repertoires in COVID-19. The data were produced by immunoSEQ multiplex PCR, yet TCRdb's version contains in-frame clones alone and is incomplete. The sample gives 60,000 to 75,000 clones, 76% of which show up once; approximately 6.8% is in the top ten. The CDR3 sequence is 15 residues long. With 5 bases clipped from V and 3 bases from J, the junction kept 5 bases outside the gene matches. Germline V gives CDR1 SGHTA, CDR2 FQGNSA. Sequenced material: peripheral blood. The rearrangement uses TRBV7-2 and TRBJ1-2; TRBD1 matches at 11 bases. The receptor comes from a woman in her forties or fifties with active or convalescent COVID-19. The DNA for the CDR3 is TGTGCCAGCAGCCAAGGACAGGGGGCTTACTATGGCTACACCTTC. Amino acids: CASSQGQGAYYGYTF.